The 27 T cell receptor beta chains listed next were all sequenced from one sample in a study of OX40 agonist ivuxolimab in advanced cancers. Libraries were prepared by immunoSEQ multiplex PCR; TCRdb keeps only in-frame clonotypes and omits some of them. The table records some 85,000 clones, roughly 84% of them present only once. The sample here was CD4+ or CD8+ T cells sorted from blood, taken in a trial of the OX40 agonist ivuxolimab. The receptors here all came from an adult with an advanced solid tumor such as melanoma, head and neck, liver or kidney cancer.

This chain connects TRBV5-4 to TRBJ2-7; D possibly matches TRBD1 or TRBD2 (6 bases each). Germline lookup yields CDR1 SGHNT and CDR2 YYREEE (reference sequence). Trimming stripped 5 bases from V and 5 bases from J, with 20 bases between. This CDR3 has 15 amino acids. CDR3 coding DNA: TGTGCCAGCAGGACGGGGGCGGGGAACCCGAACGAGCAGTACTTC. Amino acid sequence: CASRTGAGNPNEQYF.

V and J are TRBV11-2 and TRBJ2-2; D is undetermined. With 9 bases removed from V and 0 bases from J, the gap between germline ends came to 11 bases. Germline V gives CDR1 SGHAT, CDR2 FQNNGV. This CDR3 is 14 amino acids long. CDR3 protein: CASGRVANTGELFF. CDR3 DNA sequence: TGTGCCAGTGGACGGGTGGCGAACACCGGGGAGCTGTTTTTT.

V usage is TRBV7-3 and J usage is TRBJ1-1; no firm D call. The V and J ends lost 6 bases and 7 bases respectively, with 15 bases between them. This CDR3 is built from 13 residues. Germline values: CDR1 SGHTA, CDR2 FQGTGA. This CDR3 is CASRPLVGIEAFF. The CDR3 DNA reads TGTGCCAGCAGACCCCTGGTGGGGATTGAAGCTTTCTTT.

V gene TRBV5-1 combines with J gene TRBJ2-7, with D unresolved. Germline lookup yields CDR1 SGHRS and CDR2 YFSETQ. CDR3 length equals 11 residues. Deletions cut 7 bases from V and 6 bases from J, with 11 bases between. CDR3 loop: CASHEALEQYF. CDR3 nucleotides: TGCGCCAGCCACGAGGCCCTCGAGCAGTACTTC.

This clone is a singleton in its sample. The chain uses TRBV12-5 and TRBJ1-5; D not resolved. The CDR3 sequence is 17 residues long. The germline gives CDR1 LGHNT, CDR2 FRNRAP. Trimming took off 0 bases at V and 3 bases at J, with 15 bases between the two ends. CDR3 sequence reads: CASGLVIPAGFNQPQHF. The CDR3 DNA follows: TGTGCTAGTGGTTTGGTAATCCCGGCAGGTTTCAATCAGCCCCAGCATTTT.

The chain recombines TRBV9 with TRBJ2-7, with TRBD2 matching 8 bases. This CDR3 region has 13 residues. Trimming cost V 3 bases and J 4 bases; bases outside gene matches: 3. Germline V gene sequence: CDR1 SGDLS, CDR2 YYNGEE. CDR3 DNA sequence: TGTGCCAGCAGCGCGGGGGGGTGGTACGAGCAGTACTTC. It is translated as CASSAGGWYEQYF.

The J gene is TRBJ1-1, the V gene TRBV7-9; 7 bases match TRBD1. The CDR3 spans 15 residues. The junction had 12 bases not matched to a gene; V was cut back by 5 bases and J by 6 bases. Looked up from germline, CDR1 is SEHNR and CDR2 is FQNEAQ (reference sequence). CDR3 sequence (DNA): TGTGCCAGCAGCGCGGGACAGATTCTTGCCCCTGAAGCTTTCTTT. Translated, it gives CASSAGQILAPEAFF.

V and J are TRBV12-5 and TRBJ2-5, with TRBD1 matching 12 bases. With the DNA end fitting TRBJ2-7 better, the J assignment may be wrong. This CDR3 contains 16 residues. Looked up from germline, CDR1 is LGHNT and CDR2 is FRNRAP. The CDR3 protein is CASGLRLGQGALEQYF. CDR3 sequence (DNA): TGTGCTAGTGGTTTGCGGTTGGGACAGGGGGCCCTCGAGCAGTACTTC.

The V gene is TRBV5-4, the J gene TRBJ2-2; D uncertain. The CDR3 extends over 13 amino acids. V lost 4 bases, J lost 3 bases, and 7 bases lay in between. In germline, CDR1 is SGHNT, CDR2 YYREEE (reference sequence). CDR3 DNA sequence: TGTGCCAGCAGCCGCGGACACACCGGGGAGCTGTTTTTT. It codes for CASSRGHTGELFF.

This clone has a handful of counts. The chain joins TRBV11-2 to TRBJ1-1; weak D call: TRBD1 (5 bases). Germline V gives CDR1 SGHAT, CDR2 FQNNGV. The CDR3 consists of 15 residues. Trimming removed 7 bases from V and 5 bases from J, with 20 bases in between. As DNA, the CDR3 is TGTGCCAGCATCTCTCTCCAGGGTCGGAATACTGAAGCTTTCTTT. It is translated as CASISLQGRNTEAFF. The variable domain in full, completed from reference TRBV11-2 and TRBJ1-1, reads EAGVAQSPRYKIIEKRQSVAFWCNPISGHATLYWYQQILGQGPKLLIQFQNNGVVDDSQLPKDRFSAERLKGVDSTLKIQPAKLEDSAVYLCASISLQGRNTEAFFGQGTRLTVV.

This clone has a single count. The chain recombines TRBV5-6 with TRBJ2-1; TRBD1 or TRBD2 may be the D gene (6 bases each). The CDR3 is made up of 15 amino acids. Germline loops: CDR1 SGHDT, CDR2 YYEEEE. The ends were cut back, 7 bases at V and 0 bases at J, with 14 bases in the middle. This CDR3 reads CASSGRGRSYNEQFF. The CDR3 region has the DNA TGTGCCAGCTCAGGCCGGGGGCGCTCCTACAATGAGCAGTTCTTC.

This rearrangement joins TRBV9 to TRBJ2-7; the D gene is possibly TRBD2 (6 bases). Germline lookup yields CDR1 SGDLS and CDR2 YYNGEE. V was shortened by 3 bases and J by 0 bases, with 10 bases between the two germline ends. This CDR3 spans 14 amino acids. CDR3 coding DNA: TGTGCCAGCAGCGCCCGGGGGAGCTCCTACGAGCAGTACTTC. Amino acid sequence: CASSARGSSYEQYF. Full variable domain (remainder filled in from reference TRBV9 and TRBJ2-7): DSGVTQTPKHLITATGQRVTLRCSPRSGDLSVYWYQQSLDQGLQFLIQYYNGEERAKGNILERFSAQQFPDLHSELNLSSLELGDSALYFCASSARGSSYEQYFGPGTRLTVT.

The V and J genes are TRBV27 and TRBJ2-1, with D possibly matching TRBD2 (5 bases). Deletions cut 3 bases from V and 6 bases from J, with 12 bases between. CDR1 MNHEY and CDR2 SMNVEV come from the germline V gene (reference sequence). This CDR3 is 14 amino acids long. CDR3 residues: CASSFRGLLNEQFF. The CDR3 region has the DNA TGTGCCAGCAGTTTTAGAGGGCTTCTCAATGAGCAGTTCTTC.

The V call is TRBV19, the J call TRBJ1-1; D is ambiguous. The CDR3 is made up of 15 amino acids. Germline-derived CDR1 and CDR2 are LNHDA and SQIVND (reference sequence). V gave up 6 bases and J gave up 0 bases, with 14 bases separating them. The CDR3 coding sequence is TGTGCCAGTAGCCCTGATAGGCTTATGAACACTGAAGCTTTCTTT. It yields the protein CASSPDRLMNTEAFF.

The rearrangement links TRBV7-8 to TRBJ1-6; 8 bases align to TRBD1. Germline-derived CDR1 and CDR2 are SGHVS and FQNEAQ. Losses at the gene ends were 2 bases for V and 5 bases for J; bases not matched to a gene: 2. The CDR3 is 15 amino acids. CDR3 sequence: CASSLQGQDNSPLHF. The CDR3 bases are TGTGCCAGCAGCTTACAGGGACAGGATAATTCACCCCTCCACTTT.

The chain couples TRBV5-1 to TRBJ2-3; TRBD2 matches at 11 bases. The junction had 9 bases not matched to a gene; V was cut back by 4 bases and J by 2 bases. Germline loops: CDR1 SGHRS, CDR2 YFSETQ. The CDR3 length is 17 residues. The CDR3 coding sequence is TGCGCCAGCAGCCGAACTACTAGCGGGGGAAACACAGATACGCAGTATTTT. Translated: CASSRTTSGGNTDTQYF.

The CDR3 nucleotides are TGCGCCAGCAGCTTGGGTGACAGACCCAATCAGCCCCAGCATTTT. It translates to CASSLGDRPNQPQHF. V is TRBV5-1 and J is TRBJ1-5; D perhaps matches TRBD1 (5 bases). V was trimmed by 0 bases and J by 3 bases, leaving 10 bases between them. The germline V gene has CDR1 SGHRS and CDR2 YFSETQ. The CDR3 is made up of 15 amino acids.

The V call is TRBV10-3, the J call TRBJ1-1; 8 bases are a match to TRBD1. The CDR3 covers 17 residues. CDR1 is ENHRY, CDR2 SYGVKD, per germline. Losses at the gene ends were 3 bases for V and 2 bases for J; bases not matched to a gene: 11. For the CDR3, the DNA is TGTGCCATCAGTGACTTAACAGGGGGAGCGTACAACACTGAAGCTTTCTTT. This sequence encodes CAISDLTGGAYNTEAFF.

The CDR3 nucleotides read TGTGCCAGCAGCCTCGCGAATCAGGGAGGCTACACCTTC. It is translated as CASSLANQGGYTF. This chain connects TRBV5-4 to TRBJ1-2; possible D gene TRBD1, 5 bases. The CDR3 consists of 13 residues. V was trimmed by 4 bases and J by 8 bases, leaving 15 bases between them. CDR1 is SGHNT and CDR2 is YYREEE in the germline V gene (reference sequence).

The chain recombines TRBV11-3 with TRBJ1-1, with TRBD1 matching over 7 bases. Germline values: CDR1 SGHNT, CDR2 YENEEA. The CDR3 runs 14 residues. The V gene end was trimmed by 0 bases and the J gene end by 3 bases; junction bases not matched to a gene: 1. In nucleotides, the CDR3 is TGTGCCAGCAGCTTAGATGGGACAGACACTGAAGCTTTCTTT. Protein: CASSLDGTDTEAFF.

The chain uses TRBV19 and TRBJ2-1; TRBD2 aligns across 8 bases. This CDR3 has 14 amino acids. With 3 bases clipped from V and 10 bases from J, the junction kept 8 bases outside the gene matches. CDR1 and CDR2 (germline): LNHDA, SQIVND (reference sequence). CDR3 residues: CASSMEASGREQFF. Written as DNA, the CDR3 is TGTGCCAGTAGTATGGAGGCTAGCGGGCGGGAGCAGTTCTTC.

The chain links TRBV6-5 to TRBJ2-7; tentatively, D is TRBD1 (7 bases). The germline CDR1 and CDR2 sequences are MNHEY and SVGAGI. V dropped 6 bases and J dropped 6 bases, with 9 bases sitting between them. The CDR3 is 11 amino acids. For the CDR3, the DNA is TGTGCCAGCAGCCAGGGGGGCGAGCAGTACTTC. This encodes CASSQGGEQYF.

Turning to this clone: One end of the junction is discordant with germline, which a read error may explain. This sequence joins TRBV2 and TRBJ1-1, with 9 bases aligning to TRBD1. The CDR3 length is 13 residues. CDR1 is SNHLY and CDR2 is FYNNEI in the germline V gene. CDR3 protein: CASRDWDRDRLTF. The CDR3 nucleotides read TGTGCCAGCAGAGATTGGGACAGGGACCGCCTGACGTTT.

The V gene is TRBV30, the J gene TRBJ1-3; TRBD1 is a possible D gene (6 bases). Germline V CDR1 and CDR2: GTSNPN, SVGIG (reference sequence). V dropped 8 bases and J dropped 1 base, with 12 bases sitting between them. The CDR3 contains 13 residues. CDR3 coding DNA: TGTGCCGGATTCAGGGGATCTGGAAACACCATATATTTT. Translating gives CAGFRGSGNTIYF. The full variable domain, rest sourced from reference TRBV30 and TRBJ1-3, is SQTIHQWPATLVQPVGSPLSLECTVEGTSNPNLYWYRQAAGRGLQLLFYSVGIGQISSEVPQNLSASRPQDRQFILSSKKLLLSDSGFYLCAGFRGSGNTIYFGEGSWLTVV.

CDR3 loop: CASRGALLNEQFF. CDR3 coding DNA: TGTGCCAGTAGGGGGGCCCTCTTGAATGAGCAGTTCTTC. The chain links TRBV19 to TRBJ2-1, with D perhaps TRBD1 (6 bases). Trimming took off 6 bases at V and 7 bases at J, with 13 bases between the two ends. The germline V gene has CDR1 LNHDA and CDR2 SQIVND (reference sequence). CDR3 length equals 13 residues.

V gene TRBV11-2 combines with J gene TRBJ2-7; 7 nucleotides line up with TRBD1. Germline assignment: CDR1 SGHAT and CDR2 FQNNGV. CDR3 size: 15 residues. Trimming took 4 bases from V and 2 from J; bases not matched to a gene: 8. CDR3 in DNA: TGTGCCAGCAGCTCCCCCCGGGACAGAGCCTACGAGCAGTACTTC. This gives the protein CASSSPRDRAYEQYF.

The chain combines TRBV20-1 with TRBJ2-1; D is ambiguous. Germline V gene sequence: CDR1 DFQATT, CDR2 SNEGSKA (reference sequence). V lost 3 bases to trimming and J lost 5 bases, with 5 bases between them. This CDR3 has 11 amino acids. CDR3 in amino acids: CSARQDNEQFF. The CDR3 nucleotides are TGCAGTGCTAGGCAGGACAATGAGCAGTTCTTC.